This TCR beta chain was observed in a study of T cells after posttransplantation cyclophosphamide. The related graft donor's blood sample was taken on the day of bone marrow donation. General study points: Skin or GI-infiltrating T cells shared few TRB sequences with blood.

Assay used: immunoSEQ multiplex PCR; TCRdb lists only in-frame clones, some missing. Sampling found about 30,000 clones, none seen once. Germline V gene data show CDR1 as LGHNA and CDR2 as YNFKEQ. The V and J ends lost 0 bases and 1 base respectively, with 12 bases between them. This CDR3 comprises 16 residues. In regard to this clone: Its specificity is unknown.

What was sequenced was PBMCs. This clonotype originated in a woman aged 55-75 years in good health, CMV-negative, and a related stem cell transplant donor. The chain employs TRBV4-2 and TRBJ2-5, with D perhaps matching TRBD1 (5 bases). CDR3 in amino acids: CASSQDPARAQETQYF. The CDR3 DNA follows: TGTGCCAGCAGCCAAGATCCGGCCAGGGCCCAAGAGACCCAGTACTTC.